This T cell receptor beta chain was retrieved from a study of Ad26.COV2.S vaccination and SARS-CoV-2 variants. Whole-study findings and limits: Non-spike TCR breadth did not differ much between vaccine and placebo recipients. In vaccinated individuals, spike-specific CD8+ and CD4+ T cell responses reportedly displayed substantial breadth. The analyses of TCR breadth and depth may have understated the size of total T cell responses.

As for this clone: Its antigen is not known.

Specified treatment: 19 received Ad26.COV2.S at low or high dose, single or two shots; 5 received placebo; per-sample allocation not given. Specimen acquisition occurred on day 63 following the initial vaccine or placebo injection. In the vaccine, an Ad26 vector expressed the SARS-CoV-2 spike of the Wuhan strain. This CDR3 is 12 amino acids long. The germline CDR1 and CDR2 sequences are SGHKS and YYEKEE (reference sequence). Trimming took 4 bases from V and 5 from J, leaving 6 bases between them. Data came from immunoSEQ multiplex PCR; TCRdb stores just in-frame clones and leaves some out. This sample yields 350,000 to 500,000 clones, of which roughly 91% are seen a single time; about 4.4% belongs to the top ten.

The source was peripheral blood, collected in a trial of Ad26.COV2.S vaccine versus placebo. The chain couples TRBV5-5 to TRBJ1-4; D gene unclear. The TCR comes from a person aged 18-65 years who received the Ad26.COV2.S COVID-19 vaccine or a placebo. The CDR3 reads CASSLMNEKLFF. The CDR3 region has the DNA TGTGCCAGCAGCCTAATGAATGAAAAACTGTTTTTT.